The 24 T cell receptor beta chains listed next were all sequenced from one sample in a study of T-cell reconstitution after alpha-beta-depleted transplantation in children. Molecular barcoding with unique molecular identifiers was used for the TCRbeta library. TCRdb processed the PCR reads anew with MiXCR; each CDR3 protein has one entry. In the table there are about 200,000 distinct CDR3 sequences, 5.5% to 7% of which are singletons. The sample in question was PBMCs, obtained before TCRalphabeta/CD19-depleted stem cell transplant. These receptors all stem from a girl under three years old with combined immunodeficiency, due to receive a stem cell transplant.

This clonotype was detected many times. The J gene is TRBJ2-1, the V gene TRBV10-3; D could derive from TRBD1 or TRBD2 (5 bases each). Trimming left V 0 bases short and J 7 bases short, with 16 bases between. Germline CDR1 reads ENHRY; CDR2 reads SYGVKD. The CDR3 is made up of 16 amino acids. In DNA, the CDR3 is TGTGCCATCAGTGAGTCGGGGGACCCAGAACTTAATGAGCAGTTCTTC. This translates into CAISESGDPELNEQFF.

This clonotype has at least ten counts. The chain links TRBV29-1 to TRBJ1-2; 8 bases are a match to TRBD1. Germline-derived CDR1 and CDR2 are SQVTM and ANQGSEA. Trimming took 7 bases from V and 5 from J; bases not matched to a gene: 9. The CDR3 totals 13 residues. CDR3 bases: TGCAGCGCTTCAGGGGGCGTTAAATATGGCTACACCTTC. It specifies CSASGGVKYGYTF.

This clonotype was picked up many times. This chain uses TRBV29-1 with TRBJ2-2, with a tentative D call TRBD2 (5 bases). V lost 4 bases to trimming and J lost 0 bases, with 12 bases between them. The CDR3 runs to 15 residues. Germline V gene data show CDR1 as SQVTM and CDR2 as ANQGSEA. CDR3 sequence reads: CSVAGWVSNTGELFF. CDR3 sequence (DNA): TGCAGCGTTGCGGGGTGGGTTTCGAACACCGGGGAGCTGTTTTTT.

This clonotype showed up many times. V gene TRBV20-1 combines with J gene TRBJ2-5; 8 bases are a match to TRBD2. V dropped 6 bases and J dropped 0; count of bases not matched to a gene: 9. Per germline, CDR1 DFQATT and CDR2 SNEGSKA (reference sequence). The CDR3 consists of 15 residues. CDR3 sequence: CSARRPGGYQETQYF. CDR3 coding DNA: TGCAGTGCACGTCGACCGGGAGGGTACCAAGAGACCCAGTACTTC.

This clonotype was counted ten times or more. The V gene is TRBV12-3 or TRBV12-4, the J gene TRBJ2-3, with a weak D call TRBD2 (5 bases). Trimming removed 4 bases from V and 3 bases from J, with 11 bases in between. The CDR3 totals 14 residues. The CDR3 nucleotides are TGTGCCAGCAGTTCCCGTCGGAGGACAGATACGCAGTATTTT. Amino acids: CASSSRRRTDTQYF.

This clonotype has a count of ten or more. The chain uses TRBV6-5 and TRBJ2-7; 7 bases agree with TRBD1. The germline gives CDR1 MNHEY, CDR2 SVGAGI. The trim removed 6 bases at V and 3 bases at J, leaving 8 bases unmatched. This CDR3 spans 14 amino acids. CDR3 DNA: TGTGCCAGCAGCGTAGGGACAGCACTCTACGAGCAGTACTTC. It translates to CASSVGTALYEQYF.

For this clonotype: This may arise from a read error, as a much more abundant clone is one base away. The chain joins TRBV25-1 to TRBJ1-5; no firm D call. Germline CDR1 is MGHDK and CDR2 is SYGVNS. This CDR3 contains 15 residues. The DNA for the CDR3 is TGTGCCCGCAGTGGGAATGGGGATAGCAATCAGCCCCAGCATTTT. This translates into CARSGNGDSNQPQHF.

The V gene is TRBV6-2 or TRBV6-3, the J gene TRBJ1-2; D uncertain. V lost 11 bases to trimming and J lost 2 bases, with 18 bases between them. There are 14 residues in the CDR3. Germline-derived CDR1 and CDR2 are MNHEY and SVGEGT. The DNA for the CDR3 is TGTGCCGGTCTTATAGAAGGGCTCAACTATGGCTACACCTTC. Amino acids: CAGLIEGLNYGYTF.

This clonotype was detected many times. The chain couples TRBV11-2 to TRBJ1-6; 9 nucleotides align to TRBD1. The CDR3 spans 16 residues. V was clipped by 2 bases and J by 4 bases; unmatched bases: 3. In germline, CDR1 is SGHAT, CDR2 FQNNGV. The CDR3 region is CASSLIGTGYNSPLHF. Here the CDR3 DNA reads TGTGCCAGCAGCTTAATCGGGACAGGGTATAATTCACCCCTCCACTTT. Together with reference TRBV11-2 and TRBJ1-6, the CDR3 gives the full variable domain: EAGVAQSPRYKIIEKRQSVAFWCNPISGHATLYWYQQILGQGPKLLIQFQNNGVVDDSQLPKDRFSAERLKGVDSTLKIQPAKLEDSAVYLCASSLIGTGYNSPLHFGNGTRLTVT.

This clonotype was seen many times. The J gene is TRBJ1-2, the V gene TRBV20-1, with D unclear. The length of the CDR3 is 14 residues. Per germline, CDR1 DFQATT and CDR2 SNEGSKA (reference sequence). The ends were cut back, 0 bases at V and 1 base at J, with 9 bases in the middle. The CDR3 nucleotides read TGCAGTGCTAGAGATCACCTGGATAACTATGGCTACACCTTC. Translating gives CSARDHLDNYGYTF.

This clonotype was detected many times. The chain has TRBV4-1 and TRBJ2-1; D call uncertain. CDR3 size: 13 residues. The V end lost 1 base, the J end lost 8 bases, and 9 bases lay between the germline ends. The V gene's germline CDR1 is MGHRA and CDR2 YSYEKL. The CDR3 bases are TGCGCCAGCAGCCAAGTTGGGGTCGATGAGCAGTTCTTC. Translation: CASSQVGVDEQFF.

This clonotype came up a few times. This chain joins TRBV20-1 and TRBJ1-2; TRBD1 agrees at 11 bases. The CDR3 runs to 14 residues. The V segment lost 1 base and the J segment 9 bases; nucleotides outside the gene matches: 7. Germline V CDR1 and CDR2: DFQATT, SNEGSKA (reference sequence). This CDR3 reads CSARAPDRGRSYTF. The CDR3 coding sequence is TGCAGTGCTAGAGCTCCGGACAGGGGGCGCAGCTACACCTTC.

This clonotype has a count of ten or more. The chain is built from TRBV13 and TRBJ2-5; 7 bases align to TRBD1. With 5 bases clipped from V and 4 bases from J, the junction kept 4 bases outside the gene matches. Per the germline V gene, CDR1 is PRHDT and CDR2 is FYEKMQ (reference sequence). There are 13 residues in the CDR3. Here the CDR3 DNA reads TGTGCCAGCAGCCAGACAGGGAGAGAGACCCAGTACTTC. Amino acid sequence: CASSQTGRETQYF.

This clonotype has more than one count but fewer than ten. The chain uses TRBV4-2 and TRBJ2-5, with D unresolved. The germline V gene encodes CDR1 LGHNA and CDR2 YNFKEQ. CDR3 length: 14 residues. V was cut by 0 bases and J by 7 bases, with 12 bases left in between. In nucleotides, the CDR3 is TGTGCCAGCAGCCAAGACTGGGTAGATGGGACCCAGTACTTC. It specifies CASSQDWVDGTQYF.

This clonotype was detected many times. The gene calls are TRBV4-2 and TRBJ2-3; D remains unclear. CDR1 LGHNA and CDR2 YNFKEQ come from the germline V gene. The CDR3 runs to 15 residues. The V end lost 0 bases, the J end lost 2 bases, and 9 bases lay between the germline ends. The chain's CDR3 is CASSQEVEFTDTQYF. The CDR3 coding sequence is TGTGCCAGCAGCCAAGAGGTAGAATTCACAGATACGCAGTATTTT.

This chain connects TRBV19 to TRBJ2-7, with TRBD1 identical over 9 bases. Germline CDR1 and CDR2: LNHDA and SQIVND (reference sequence). The CDR3 totals 17 residues. V gave up 6 bases and J gave up 5 bases; unmatched junction bases: 17. Here the CDR3 DNA reads TGTGCCAGTAGCGGATCGGCGGGACAGGGTTATGGCGACGAGCAGTACTTC. Protein product: CASSGSAGQGYGDEQYF.

The genes are TRBV20-1 and TRBJ1-3; D unclear. Germline assignment: CDR1 DFQATT and CDR2 SNEGSKA (reference sequence). This CDR3 spans 13 amino acids. Trimming pared 1 base from V and 4 bases from J, leaving 8 bases between. The CDR3 nucleotides are TGCAGTGCTAGAGTGGGTACGGGAAACACCATATATTTT. The encoded protein is CSARVGTGNTIYF.

This clonotype was observed many times. This CDR3 is CASSLAGTSTDTQYF. CDR3 bases: TGTGCCAGCAGCTTAGCGGGTACTAGCACAGATACGCAGTATTTT. V usage is TRBV7-2 and J usage is TRBJ2-3; D gene ambiguous. Per the germline V gene, CDR1 is SGHTA and CDR2 is FQGNSA. This CDR3 has 15 residues. Trimming removed 0 bases from V and 0 bases from J, with 7 bases in between.

This clonotype was seen repeatedly, ten times or more. The rearrangement uses TRBV20-1 and TRBJ2-1; 7 bases agree with TRBD1. This CDR3 has 14 amino acids. The germline CDR1 and CDR2 sequences are DFQATT and SNEGSKA (reference sequence). The CDR3 region is CSLRQGEWGNEQFF. The CDR3 DNA reads as TGCAGCCTAAGACAGGGCGAGTGGGGCAATGAGCAGTTCTTC.

This clonotype was seen a handful of times. The J gene is TRBJ1-1, the V gene TRBV5-1; 7 positions agree with TRBD1. The V gene's germline CDR1 is SGHRS and CDR2 YFSETQ. Germline trimming cut 4 bases from V and 6 bases from J; bases unmatched to any gene: 6. The CDR3 loop spans 13 amino acids. CDR3 nucleotide sequence: TGCGCCAGCAGCCTGGGACAGATCCCTGAAGCTTTCTTT. Amino acid sequence: CASSLGQIPEAFF.

This clonotype has at least ten counts. The rearrangement joins TRBV25-1 to TRBJ2-1; 9 bases agree with TRBD1. Germline values: CDR1 MGHDK, CDR2 SYGVNS. The CDR3 runs to 15 residues. After removal of 9 bases from V and 8 bases from J, the junction contained 14 bases not matched to a gene. The CDR3 coding sequence is TGTGCCAGTCGTATTGGGACAGGGAGTTTCGATGAGCAGTTCTTC. This encodes CASRIGTGSFDEQFF. Variable domain in full (rest from reference TRBV25-1 and TRBJ2-1): EADIYQTPRYLVIGTGKKITLECSQTMGHDKMYWYQQDPGMELHLIHYSYGVNSTEKGDLSSESTVSRIRTEHFPLTLESARPSHTSQYLCASRIGTGSFDEQFFGPGTRLTVL.

This clonotype was observed many times. The chain carries TRBV7-6 and TRBJ1-6; D not resolved. Germline CDR1 and CDR2: SGHVS and FNYEAQ. The CDR3 has 13 residues. V gave up 1 base and J gave up 6 bases, with 4 bases separating them. The CDR3 nucleotides read TGTGCCAGCAGCTTAGTAGCTAATTCACCCCTCCACTTT. It is translated as CASSLVANSPLHF.

This clonotype was counted many times. The gene calls are TRBV21-1 and TRBJ2-3; the table assigns TRBD2, which was not confirmed against the DNA. TRBV21-1 is a recognized pseudogene. The CDR3 extends over 16 amino acids. The CDR3 nucleotides read TGTGCTAACAGCTACCTCCTCGGATCTAGCACAGATACGCAGTATTTT. This codes for CANSYLLGSSTDTQYF.

Turning to this clonotype: A much larger clone lies one base from this, so it may be a read error. This chain links TRBV28 with TRBJ1-2, with 8 bases identical to TRBD1. The length of the CDR3 is 15 residues. Germline values: CDR1 MDHEN, CDR2 SYDVKM. The V segment lost 8 bases and the J segment 3 bases; nucleotides outside the gene matches: 11. The DNA for the CDR3 is TGTGCCAGCGGCAGGACAGGGCCCCGCGACTATGGCTACACCTTC. This gives the protein CASGRTGPRDYGYTF.